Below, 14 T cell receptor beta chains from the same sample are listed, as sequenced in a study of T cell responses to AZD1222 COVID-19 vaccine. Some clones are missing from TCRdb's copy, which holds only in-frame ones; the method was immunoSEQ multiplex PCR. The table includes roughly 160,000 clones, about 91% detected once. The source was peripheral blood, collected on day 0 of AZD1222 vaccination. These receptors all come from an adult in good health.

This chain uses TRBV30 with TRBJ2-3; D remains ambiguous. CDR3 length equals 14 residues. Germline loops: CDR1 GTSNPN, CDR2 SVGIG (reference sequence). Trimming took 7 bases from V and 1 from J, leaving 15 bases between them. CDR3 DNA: TGTGCCTTTAGGTTTCAACACGGCACAGATACGCAGTATTTT. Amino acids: CAFRFQHGTDTQYF.

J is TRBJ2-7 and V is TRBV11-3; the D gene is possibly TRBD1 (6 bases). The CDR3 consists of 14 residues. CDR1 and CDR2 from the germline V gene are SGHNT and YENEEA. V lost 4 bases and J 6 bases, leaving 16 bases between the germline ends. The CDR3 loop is CASSSLQGRGEQYF. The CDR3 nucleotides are TGTGCCAGCAGCTCCCTACAGGGTAGAGGCGAGCAGTACTTC.

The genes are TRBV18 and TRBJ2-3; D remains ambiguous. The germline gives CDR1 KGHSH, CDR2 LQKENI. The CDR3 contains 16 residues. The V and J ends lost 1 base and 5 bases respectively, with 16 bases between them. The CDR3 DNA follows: TGTGCCAGCTCACCACTTTTGTCCCGGCCCCTAGATACGCAGTATTTT. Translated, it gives CASSPLLSRPLDTQYF.

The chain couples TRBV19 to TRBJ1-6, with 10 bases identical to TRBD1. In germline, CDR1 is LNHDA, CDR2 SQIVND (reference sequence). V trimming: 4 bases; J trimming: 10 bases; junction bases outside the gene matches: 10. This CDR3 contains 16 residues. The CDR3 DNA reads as TGTGCCAGTAGTACCCGGCCGGGACAGGGGACGTCACCCCTCCACTTT. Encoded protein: CASSTRPGQGTSPLHF.

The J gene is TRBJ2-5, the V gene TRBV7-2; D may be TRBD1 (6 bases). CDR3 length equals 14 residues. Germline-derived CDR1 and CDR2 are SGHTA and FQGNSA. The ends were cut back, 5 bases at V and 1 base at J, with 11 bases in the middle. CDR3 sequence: CASSTRDIQETQYF. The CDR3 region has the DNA TGTGCCAGCAGCACCAGGGACATCCAAGAGACCCAGTACTTC.

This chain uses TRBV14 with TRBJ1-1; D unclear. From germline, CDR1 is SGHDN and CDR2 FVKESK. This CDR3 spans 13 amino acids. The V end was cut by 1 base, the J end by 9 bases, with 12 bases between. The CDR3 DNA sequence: TGTGCCAGCAGCCAAGGCCGGTTGGGCAAAGCTTTCTTT. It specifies CASSQGRLGKAFF.

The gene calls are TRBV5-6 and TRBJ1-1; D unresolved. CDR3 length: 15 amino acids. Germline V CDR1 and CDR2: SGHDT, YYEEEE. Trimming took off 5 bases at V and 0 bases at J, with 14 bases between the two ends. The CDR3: CASRGMDGLNTEAFF. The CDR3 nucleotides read TGTGCCAGCAGAGGGATGGACGGACTGAACACTGAAGCTTTCTTT.

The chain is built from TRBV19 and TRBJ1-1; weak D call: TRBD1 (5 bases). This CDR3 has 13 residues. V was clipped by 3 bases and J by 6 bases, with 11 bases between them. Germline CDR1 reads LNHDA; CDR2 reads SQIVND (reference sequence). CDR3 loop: CASSMGPSAEAFF. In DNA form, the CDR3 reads TGTGCCAGTAGTATGGGGCCTAGTGCTGAAGCTTTCTTT.

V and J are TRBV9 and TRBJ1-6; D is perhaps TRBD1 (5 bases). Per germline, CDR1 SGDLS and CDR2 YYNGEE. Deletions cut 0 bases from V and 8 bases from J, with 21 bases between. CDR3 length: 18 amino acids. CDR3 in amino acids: CASSVATDGEGSYSPLHF. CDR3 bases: TGTGCCAGCAGCGTAGCTACAGATGGGGAGGGGAGTTATTCACCCCTCCACTTT.

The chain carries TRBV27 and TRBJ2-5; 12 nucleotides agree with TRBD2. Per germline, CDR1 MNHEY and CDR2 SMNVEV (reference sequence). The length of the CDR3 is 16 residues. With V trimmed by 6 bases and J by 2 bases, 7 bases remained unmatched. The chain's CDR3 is CASRYYGLAGQETQYF. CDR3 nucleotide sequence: TGTGCCAGCAGATATTACGGACTAGCGGGGCAAGAGACCCAGTACTTC.

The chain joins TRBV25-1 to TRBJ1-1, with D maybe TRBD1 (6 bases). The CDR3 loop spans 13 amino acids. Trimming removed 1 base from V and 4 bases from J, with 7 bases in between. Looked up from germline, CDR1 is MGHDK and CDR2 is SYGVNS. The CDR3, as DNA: TGTGCCAGCAGTGAATCCAGGGGCACTGAAGCTTTCTTT. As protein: CASSESRGTEAFF.

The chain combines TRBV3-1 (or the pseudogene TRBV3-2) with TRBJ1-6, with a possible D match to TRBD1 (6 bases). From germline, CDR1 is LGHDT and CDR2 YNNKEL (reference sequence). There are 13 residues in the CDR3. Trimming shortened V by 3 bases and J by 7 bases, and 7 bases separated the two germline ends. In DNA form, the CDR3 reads TGTGCCAGCAGCCACCAGGGGAATTCACCCCTCCACTTT. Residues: CASSHQGNSPLHF.

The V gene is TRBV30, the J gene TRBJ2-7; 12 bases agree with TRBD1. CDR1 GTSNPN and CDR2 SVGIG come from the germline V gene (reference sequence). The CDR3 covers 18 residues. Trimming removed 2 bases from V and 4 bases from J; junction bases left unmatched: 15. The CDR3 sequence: CAWSFPGPGQGAKYEQYF. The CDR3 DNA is TGTGCCTGGAGTTTCCCAGGCCCGGGACAGGGGGCGAAGTACGAGCAGTACTTC.

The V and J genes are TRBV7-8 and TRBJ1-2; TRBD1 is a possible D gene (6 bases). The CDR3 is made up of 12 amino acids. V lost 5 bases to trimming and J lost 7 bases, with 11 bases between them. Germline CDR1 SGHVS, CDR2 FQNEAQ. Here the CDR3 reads CASSLGTIGYTF. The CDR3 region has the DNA TGTGCCAGCAGCCTCGGGACAATTGGCTACACCTTC.